Listed below are T cell receptor beta chains from one sample, sequenced in a study of T cells after yellow fever vaccination. TCRdb passed the 5' RACE reads through MiXCR, listing each CDR3 protein once. This sample has some 670,000 distinct CDR3 sequences, with 9% to 15% found just once. This sample comprised PBMCs, obtained on the day of the yellow fever booster vaccination. The receptors stem from a man younger than 40 who received the YFV17D yellow fever vaccine. CDR3s include the opening cysteine and the closing phenylalanine or tryptophan. The D gene is left open where the match is weak. The size entry is marked missing in some rows and otherwise reads once, few, many or a size class.

V,D,J,size,CDR3,DNA
TRBV5-1,NA,TRBJ2-6,NA,CASSLSTGGGANVLTF,TGCGCCAGCAGCTTGTCAACGGGTGGAGGGGCCAACGTCCTGACTTTC
TRBV5-1,TRBD2,TRBJ2-3,few,CASSSSSGSHRTDTQYF,TGCGCCAGCAGCTCCTCTAGCGGGAGTCATCGGACAGATACGCAGTATTTT
TRBV6-1,TRBD1,TRBJ1-2,NA,CASSDRTGGLGYTF,TGTGCCAGCAGTGACCGGACAGGGGGGCTGGGCTACACCTTC
TRBV5-1,TRBD2,TRBJ2-4,NA,CASSLAPAGGPVADIQYF,TGCGCCAGCAGCTTGGCTCCAGCGGGAGGGCCGGTGGCGGACATTCAGTACTTC
TRBV6-5,NA,TRBJ2-5,NA,CASSYLDRQETQYF,TGTGCCAGCAGTTATCTTGACAGGCAAGAGACCCAGTACTTC
TRBV10-3,NA,TRBJ2-1,NA,CAISVKNEQFF,TGTGCCATCAGCGTCAAGAATGAGCAGTTCTTC
TRBV20-1,NA,TRBJ1-5,few,CSAQAGANQPQHF,TGCAGTGCCCAGGCAGGGGCGAATCAGCCCCAGCATTTT
TRBV2,TRBD2,TRBJ2-3,NA,CASRTGTSGRTDTQYF,TGTGCCAGCAGGACCGGGACTAGCGGGAGGACAGATACGCAGTATTTT
TRBV7-3,NA,TRBJ2-2,many,CASSRRGFSGVDTGELFF,TGTGCCAGCAGCCGCCGGGGGTTTTCGGGGGTGGACACCGGGGAGCTGTTTTTT
TRBV28,NA,TRBJ2-7,many,CASSVGSEQYF,TGTGCCAGCAGCGTAGGGAGCGAGCAGTACTTC